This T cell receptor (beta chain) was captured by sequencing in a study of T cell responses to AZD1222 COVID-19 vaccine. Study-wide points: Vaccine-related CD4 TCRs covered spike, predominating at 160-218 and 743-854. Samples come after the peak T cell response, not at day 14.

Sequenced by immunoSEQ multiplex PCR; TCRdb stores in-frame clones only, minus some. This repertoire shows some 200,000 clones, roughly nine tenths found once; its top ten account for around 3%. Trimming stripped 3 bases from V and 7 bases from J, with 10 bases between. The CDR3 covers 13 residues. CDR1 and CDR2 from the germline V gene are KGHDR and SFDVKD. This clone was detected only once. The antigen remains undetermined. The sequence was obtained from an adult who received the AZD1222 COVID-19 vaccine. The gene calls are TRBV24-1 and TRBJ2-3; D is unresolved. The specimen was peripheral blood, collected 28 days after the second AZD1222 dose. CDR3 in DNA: TGTGCCACCAGTGATATGACCCCCTATACGCAGTATTTT. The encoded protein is CATSDMTPYTQYF.